These 8 T cell receptor beta chains share one sample of origin, sequenced in a study of human T cells and chemical hapten exposure. Time point here: patch test 1, 2 weeks after DPC sensitization. As to treatment: therapeutic diphenylcyclopropenone sensitization with weekly scalp DPC. One entry per CDR3 protein results from TCRdb running MiXCR on the RACE reads. Here the sample spans fewer than 400,000 distinct CDR3 sequences, around 6.9% being singletons. The input for sequencing was whole blood, taken in connection with sensitization to the hapten diphenylcyclopropenone (DPC). These TCRs come from a woman aged 18-35 years with alopecia areata. Some clones in this sample may be carry-over from other donors' samples.

In this sample, this clonotype turned up a few times. The V and J genes are TRBV12-3 or TRBV12-4 and TRBJ2-7, with D maybe TRBD1 (7 bases). Trimming removed 3 bases from V and 7 bases from J, with 16 bases in between. The CDR3 length is 14 residues. CDR3 DNA: TGTGCCAGCAGTTTGGGAGGTGGGACAGTAGAGCAGTACTTC. It translates to CASSLGGGTVEQYF.

This clonotype was counted ten times or more. This chain uses TRBV7-9 with TRBJ2-3; 7 bases line up with TRBD2. CDR1 and CDR2 (germline): SEHNR, FQNEAQ (reference sequence). J lost 3 bases, V lost 5 bases, and 8 bases had no gene match. CDR3 length: 15 amino acids. CDR3 protein: CASSLAGVMTDTQYF. The CDR3 DNA reads as TGTGCCAGCAGCCTGGCGGGGGTGATGACAGATACGCAGTATTTT.

This clonotype was detected only a few times. The CDR3 nucleotides are TGCAGCGATAGGACAGGGAACACTGAAGCTTTCTTT. Encoded protein: CSDRTGNTEAFF. The J gene is TRBJ1-1, the V gene TRBV29-1, with 7 bases that match TRBD1. Germline trimming cut 7 bases from V and 1 base from J; bases unmatched to any gene: 3. The CDR3 spans 12 residues. Germline V gene sequence: CDR1 SQVTM, CDR2 ANQGSEA.

The chain has TRBV12-3 or TRBV12-4 and TRBJ2-3; 8 positions agree with TRBD2. V was pared by 7 bases and J by 5 bases, with 8 bases of the junction left unmatched. The CDR3 loop spans 14 amino acids. The CDR3 DNA reads as TGTGCCAGCACACCGGGGGGGCCGGGAGATACGCAGTATTTT. It is translated as CASTPGGPGDTQYF.

This clonotype was seen a handful of times. V is TRBV7-2 and J is TRBJ2-7, with 10 bases that match TRBD1. This CDR3 has 14 residues. Trimming cost V 3 bases and J 5 bases; bases outside gene matches: 4. The germline V gene has CDR1 SGHTA and CDR2 FQGNSA. The CDR3 sequence: CASSFRDRGNEQYF. CDR3 in DNA: TGTGCCAGCAGCTTCCGGGACAGGGGAAACGAGCAGTACTTC.

The genes are TRBV24-1 and TRBJ1-3, with D possibly TRBD1 on 6 matching bases. The V gene's germline CDR1 is KGHDR and CDR2 SFDVKD. The CDR3 is 17 amino acids. CDR3 nucleotide sequence: TGTGTACACCGGCCCCTGACAGGACCGCTCCTGGAAGACACCATATATTTT. Its protein product is CVHRPLTGPLLEDTIYF.

V and J are TRBV5-1 and TRBJ2-5, with TRBD2 identical over 8 bases. The germline CDR1 and CDR2 sequences are SGHRS and YFSETQ. The CDR3 extends over 17 amino acids. With 3 bases clipped from V and 0 bases from J, the junction kept 10 bases outside the gene matches. The CDR3 sequence is CASSSPMAGGYQETQYF. The CDR3 DNA follows: TGCGCCAGCAGCTCGCCAATGGCGGGGGGATACCAAGAGACCCAGTACTTC.

At least ten counts were recorded for this clonotype. This rearrangement joins TRBV12-3 or TRBV12-4 to TRBJ2-2; D not certain. Trimming took 4 bases from V and 5 from J, leaving 8 bases between them. This CDR3 spans 13 amino acids. The CDR3 is CASSYRRTGELFF. The CDR3, as DNA: TGTGCCAGCAGTTACCGGCGGACCGGGGAGCTGTTTTTT.